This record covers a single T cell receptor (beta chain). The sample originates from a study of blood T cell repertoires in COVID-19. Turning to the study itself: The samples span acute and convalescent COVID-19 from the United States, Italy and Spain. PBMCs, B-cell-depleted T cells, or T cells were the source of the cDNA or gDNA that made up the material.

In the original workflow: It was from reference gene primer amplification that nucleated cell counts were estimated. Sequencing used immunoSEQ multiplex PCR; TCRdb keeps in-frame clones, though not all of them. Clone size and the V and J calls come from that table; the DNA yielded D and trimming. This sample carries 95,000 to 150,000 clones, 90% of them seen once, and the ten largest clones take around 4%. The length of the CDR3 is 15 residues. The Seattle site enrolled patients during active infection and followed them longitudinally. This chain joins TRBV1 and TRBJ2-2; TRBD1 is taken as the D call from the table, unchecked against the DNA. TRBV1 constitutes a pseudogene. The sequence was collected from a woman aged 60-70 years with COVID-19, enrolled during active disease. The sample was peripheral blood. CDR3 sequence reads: CTSSQGAPNTGELFF. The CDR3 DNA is TGCACCAGCAGCCAGGGGGCACCGAACACCGGGGAGCTGTTTTTT.